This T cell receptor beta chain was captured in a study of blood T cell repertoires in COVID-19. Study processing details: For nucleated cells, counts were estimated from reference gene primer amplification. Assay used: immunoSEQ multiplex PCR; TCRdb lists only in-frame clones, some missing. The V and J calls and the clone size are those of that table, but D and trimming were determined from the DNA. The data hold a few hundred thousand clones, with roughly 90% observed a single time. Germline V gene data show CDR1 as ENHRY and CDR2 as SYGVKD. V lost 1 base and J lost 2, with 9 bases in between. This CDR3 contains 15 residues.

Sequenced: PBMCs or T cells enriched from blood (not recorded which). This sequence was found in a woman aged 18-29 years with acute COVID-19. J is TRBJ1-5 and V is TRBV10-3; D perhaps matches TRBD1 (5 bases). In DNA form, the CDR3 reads TGTGCCATCAGTGAGTATCAGGGTGGCAATCAGCCCCAGCATTTT. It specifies CAISEYQGGNQPQHF.